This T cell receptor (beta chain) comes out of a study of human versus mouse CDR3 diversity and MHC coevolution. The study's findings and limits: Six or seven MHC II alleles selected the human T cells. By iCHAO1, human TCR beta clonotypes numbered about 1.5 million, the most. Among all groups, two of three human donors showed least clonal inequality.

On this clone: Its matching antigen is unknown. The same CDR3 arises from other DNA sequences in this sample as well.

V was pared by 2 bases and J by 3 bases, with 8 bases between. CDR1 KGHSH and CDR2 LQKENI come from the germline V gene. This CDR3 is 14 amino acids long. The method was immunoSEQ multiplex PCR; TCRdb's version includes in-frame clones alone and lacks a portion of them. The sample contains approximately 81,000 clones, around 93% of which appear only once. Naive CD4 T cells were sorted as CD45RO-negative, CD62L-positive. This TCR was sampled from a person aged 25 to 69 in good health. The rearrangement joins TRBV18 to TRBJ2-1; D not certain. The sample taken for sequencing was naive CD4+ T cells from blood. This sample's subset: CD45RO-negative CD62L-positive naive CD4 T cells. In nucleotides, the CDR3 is TGTGCCAGCTCACCAAGAACAGACTACAATGAGCAGTTCTTC. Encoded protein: CASSPRTDYNEQFF.